Below, one TCR beta chain is given with its context. Its antigen is currently unknown. The entry originates in a study of monozygotic twins with inflammatory bowel disease. General observations from the study: By inverse Simpson index, TCRbeta diversity was lower in IBD patients than in healthy co-twins.

TCRdb re-called the 5' RACE reads and catalogs CDR3 proteins one per entry, DNA excluded. The sample has roughly 160,000 distinct CDR3 sequences; the top ten hold less than 7.5%. T cells were not sorted, and total RNA was isolated straight from whole blood. The germline V gene encodes CDR1 KGHDR and CDR2 SFDVKD. This CDR3 has 14 residues. The sequencing input was blood. The receptor was derived from a human donor with ulcerative colitis or Crohn's disease, or a healthy co-twin of an affected twin (not recorded which). The chain couples TRBV24-1 to TRBJ1-2. This chain's CDR3 is CATSDLSSNYGYTF.